Listed here is a single T cell receptor (beta chain). The antigen remains undetermined. This specimen comes from a study of shared clonotypes between healthy human individuals. Whole-study results and caveats: Compared with clonotypes that all four donors shared, non-shared clonotypes had lower generation probabilities. Limited genetic and exposure-history diversity came from having few donors.

Authors' processing steps: ImmunoSEQ gave junction-only sequences without quality scores, so filtering differed. The table came from immunoSEQ multiplex PCR; TCRdb's copy has only in-frame clones and leaves some out. From that table come the V and J calls and clone size; the DNA was used to work out D and trimming. The sample yields 1,400,000 or so clones, just under 99% seen once. This CDR3 has 14 amino acids. Germline assignment: CDR1 SNHLY and CDR2 FYNNEI. V was cut by 6 bases and J by 0 bases, with 12 bases left in between. The source of this sequence is a man in his thirties or forties in good health. Material for sequencing was naive CD4+ T cells sorted from blood. Described subset: CD45RA+ positively selected. The chain employs TRBV2 and TRBJ2-7; perhaps TRBD1 as D (6 bases). The CDR3 is CASRGDKSSYEQYF. In nucleotides, the CDR3 is TGTGCCAGCAGGGGGGACAAGAGCTCCTACGAGCAGTACTTC.